These 27 T cell receptor beta chains were all obtained from the same sample, sequenced in a study of CD8 T cells in Susac syndrome (dated by TCRdb to the late 2010s). Receptors were amplified or captured by the immunoSEQ multiplex PCR assay. RNA was extracted using the RNeasy kit, and roughly 0.5 to 1 ug of the RNA was reverse transcribed with random hexamers. Through fastp at Q25 and MiXCR, TCRdb rebuilt clones from the public reads, retaining in-frame beta chains. Each CDR3 protein appears once, grouped with its most common genes and DNA. Counted in this sample were about 90,000 distinct CDR3 sequences; 85% to 95% of them appeared once. Less than 0.35% of the sample belongs to the ten largest clones. Material for sequencing was CD8+ T cells from PBMCs. The receptor set was obtained from a human donor in good health.

The chain joins TRBV29-1 to TRBJ2-3; D is unclear. This CDR3 is 17 amino acids long. The germline gives CDR1 SQVTM, CDR2 ANQGSEA. Deletions cut 0 bases from V and 7 bases from J, with 23 bases between. CDR3 nucleotides: TGCAGCGTTGAAGACCTAGGAGACTCGGCCACACATTATACGCAGTATTTT. It encodes CSVEDLGDSATHYTQYF.

The genes are TRBV18 and TRBJ2-1; TRBD1 aligns across 8 bases. This CDR3 is built from 15 residues. CDR1 and CDR2 from the germline V gene are KGHSH and LQKENI. V lost 3 bases, J lost 0 bases, and 1 base stayed unmatched. The DNA for the CDR3 is TGTGCCAGCTCACCTGGACAGGGCTCCTACAATGAGCAGTTCTTC. Protein product: CASSPGQGSYNEQFF.

The gene calls are TRBV2 and TRBJ2-5; D ambiguous. Germline CDR1 is SNHLY and CDR2 is FYNNEI. The CDR3 extends over 9 amino acids. V dropped 8 bases and J dropped 5 bases, with 3 bases sitting between them. The CDR3 protein is CASGETQYF. In nucleotides, the CDR3 is TGTGCCAGCGGGGAGACCCAGTACTTC.

The chain has TRBV6-5 and TRBJ1-1; no firm D call. Trimming left V 2 bases short and J 5 bases short, with 9 bases between. CDR1 and CDR2 (germline): MNHEY, SVGAGI. The CDR3 is made up of 13 amino acids. CDR3 nucleotides: TGTGCCAGCAGTTACGGCAGGCCGACTGAAGCTTTCTTT. Translation: CASSYGRPTEAFF.

The chain joins TRBV19 to TRBJ1-1; D uncertain. The CDR3 length is 15 residues. Germline V gives CDR1 LNHDA, CDR2 SQIVND (reference sequence). Trimming took 3 bases from V and 10 from J, leaving 21 bases between them. The CDR3 coding sequence is TGTGCCAGTAGTATTGGGTACAGCTCGGGGTTAGGAGCTTTCTTT. Translated, it gives CASSIGYSSGLGAFF.

Only one count was recorded for this clonotype. The CDR3 nucleotides read TGTGCCAGCAGTAGAGGACAGGGAGGGGCAGATACGCAGTATTTT. It specifies CASSRGQGGADTQYF. This sequence joins TRBV12-3 or TRBV12-4 and TRBJ2-3; the D gene is possibly TRBD1 (8 bases). This CDR3 is 15 amino acids long. The V gene lost 5 bases and the J gene lost 4 bases, with 16 bases spanning the gap.

The chain couples TRBV11-2 to TRBJ2-3; 8 nucleotides match TRBD2. The CDR3 length is 16 residues. The trim removed 5 bases at V and 2 bases at J, leaving 9 bases unmatched. Germline CDR1 SGHAT, CDR2 FQNNGV. The CDR3 sequence is CASSLRVAGYTDTQYF. As DNA, the CDR3 is TGTGCCAGCAGCCTCAGGGTAGCGGGGTACACAGATACGCAGTATTTT. Full variable domain (missing parts from reference TRBV11-2 and TRBJ2-3): EAGVAQSPRYKIIEKRQSVAFWCNPISGHATLYWYQQILGQGPKLLIQFQNNGVVDDSQLPKDRFSAERLKGVDSTLKIQPAKLEDSAVYLCASSLRVAGYTDTQYFGPGTRLTVL.

This rearrangement joins TRBV5-4 to TRBJ2-1; 8 bases map to TRBD1. The CDR3 totals 13 residues. Germline-derived CDR1 and CDR2 are SGHNT and YYREEE (reference sequence). V gave up 4 bases and J gave up 6 bases; unmatched junction bases: 3. CDR3: CASSPGQGNEQFF. DNA of the CDR3: TGTGCCAGCAGCCCTGGACAGGGCAATGAGCAGTTCTTC.

V usage is TRBV21-1 and J usage is TRBJ2-4; the table's D call, TRBD2, has no DNA check behind it. TRBV21-1 is an annotated pseudogene. The CDR3 contains 16 residues. CDR3 in amino acids: CATGRPGSHFKNIQYF. DNA for the CDR3: TGTGCTACCGGGAGGCCCGGGTCTCATTTTAAAAACATTCAGTACTTC.

The chain carries TRBV7-3 and TRBJ2-5; D is uncertain. Germline loops: CDR1 SGHTA, CDR2 FQGTGA. This CDR3 comprises 15 residues. The V end lost 1 base, the J end lost 2 bases, and 11 bases lay between the germline ends. The CDR3 loop reads CASSLMGGSQETQYF. The CDR3 bases are TGTGCCAGCAGCTTAATGGGTGGGTCTCAAGAGACCCAGTACTTC.

This rearrangement joins TRBV2 to TRBJ2-7; D possibly matches TRBD1 or TRBD2 (6 bases each). CDR1 is SNHLY and CDR2 is FYNNEI in the germline V gene. This CDR3 is 16 amino acids long. Trimming removed 2 bases from V and 1 base from J, with 15 bases in between. The CDR3 DNA sequence: TGTGCCAGCAGTGAAATGGGGGGCGCGGGATCCTACGAGCAGTACTTC. It codes for CASSEMGGAGSYEQYF.

This clonotype appeared once. The chain joins TRBV7-9 to TRBJ1-4; D unresolved. This CDR3 has 11 residues. Germline CDR1 reads SEHNR; CDR2 reads FQNEAQ (reference sequence). V lost 4 bases and J 7 bases, leaving 4 bases between the germline ends. The CDR3 coding sequence is TGTGCCAGCAGCTGGGCTGAAAAACTGTTTTTT. Translating gives CASSWAEKLFF.

The CDR3 nucleotides are TGTGCCAGCCCTTCACAGGGGTTTGAGGTAACCAAAAACATTCAGTACTTC. Its protein is CASPSQGFEVTKNIQYF. V is TRBV9 and J is TRBJ2-4, with 7 bases that match TRBD1. V lost 7 bases and J lost 2; bases outside the gene matches: 15. CDR1 SGDLS and CDR2 YYNGEE come from the germline V gene. The CDR3 is 17 residues long.

J is TRBJ1-1 and V is TRBV27; D is unclear. Germline V CDR1 and CDR2: MNHEY, SMNVEV (reference sequence). Trimming removed 3 bases at V and 7 bases at J, with 12 bases between. The CDR3 totals 13 residues. As DNA, the CDR3 is TGTGCCAGCAGTTTTCGTCCTGGGGTTGAAGCTTTCTTT. The encoded protein is CASSFRPGVEAFF.

This clonotype is a singleton in its sample. V usage is TRBV29-1 and J usage is TRBJ2-3, with D maybe TRBD2 (6 bases). The CDR3 extends over 14 amino acids. Trimming took off 4 bases at V and 0 bases at J, with 11 bases between the two ends. Germline V CDR1 and CDR2: SQVTM, ANQGSEA. The CDR3 spells CSVAGDSSTDTQYF. The CDR3 DNA is TGCAGCGTTGCCGGGGACTCTAGCACAGATACGCAGTATTTT.

The J gene is TRBJ1-5, the V gene TRBV19; the D is unclear. The length of the CDR3 is 12 residues. Trimming cost V 5 bases and J 6 bases, with 8 bases left between them. The germline gives CDR1 LNHDA, CDR2 SQIVND (reference sequence). The CDR3 DNA follows: TGTGCCAGTAGTTACGGTATTCAGCCCCAGCATTTT. This gives the protein CASSYGIQPQHF.

This sequence joins TRBV29-1 and TRBJ1-1, with D hard to call. The germline gives CDR1 SQVTM, CDR2 ANQGSEA. CDR3 size: 18 residues. With 3 bases removed from V and 0 bases from J, the gap between germline ends came to 23 bases. The CDR3 protein is CSVDFATEGPEMNTEAFF. In DNA form, the CDR3 reads TGCAGCGTTGATTTCGCTACGGAAGGGCCCGAAATGAACACTGAAGCTTTCTTT.

J is TRBJ2-5 and V is TRBV7-6; D not resolved. Looked up from germline, CDR1 is SGHVS and CDR2 is FNYEAQ. The CDR3 is 13 amino acids. Trimming removed 2 bases at V and 5 bases at J, with 9 bases between. The CDR3: CASSLKAEETQYF. The CDR3 DNA is TGTGCCAGCAGCTTAAAGGCAGAGGAGACCCAGTACTTC.

The sample holds one count of this clonotype. V usage is TRBV30 and J usage is TRBJ1-2; D call uncertain. The germline V gene has CDR1 GTSNPN and CDR2 SVGIG (reference sequence). V was shortened by 5 bases and J by 2 bases, with 18 bases between the two germline ends. CDR3 length: 15 amino acids. CDR3 DNA sequence: TGTGCCTGGGCAGGACGGAAAACAAGAAACTATGGCTACACCTTC. Its translation: CAWAGRKTRNYGYTF.

The chain uses TRBV7-9 and TRBJ2-5; TRBD1 might be the D (5 bases). The CDR3 covers 14 residues. The V gene lost 5 bases and the J gene lost 0 bases, with 10 bases spanning the gap. Germline CDR1 SEHNR, CDR2 FQNEAQ (reference sequence). CDR3 DNA sequence: TGTGCCAGCAGCCCGGACAAGTACCAAGAGACCCAGTACTTC. Its protein product is CASSPDKYQETQYF.

This chain connects TRBV9 to TRBJ2-1, with TRBD2 matching 14 bases. Germline-derived CDR1 and CDR2 are SGDLS and YYNGEE. Losses at the gene ends were 3 bases for V and 6 bases for J; bases not matched to a gene: 11. CDR3 length equals 18 residues. CDR3 sequence reads: CASSGLAGGHSRVNEQFF. CDR3 nucleotides: TGTGCCAGCAGCGGACTAGCGGGGGGGCATTCGAGGGTCAATGAGCAGTTCTTC.

The V gene is TRBV6-1, the J gene TRBJ2-3, with TRBD2 matching over 7 bases. The CDR3 length is 15 residues. V was clipped by 2 bases and J by 2 bases; unmatched bases: 4. Germline CDR1 reads MNHNS; CDR2 reads SASEGT. For the CDR3, the DNA is TGTGCCAGCAGTGAACGGGGGGAGGCCACAGATACGCAGTATTTT. As protein: CASSERGEATDTQYF.

The genes are TRBV4-1 and TRBJ2-1; 7 bases line up with TRBD1. V dropped 3 bases and J dropped 9; count of bases not matched to a gene: 5. This CDR3 comprises 13 residues. Germline assignment: CDR1 MGHRA and CDR2 YSYEKL. The CDR3 region has the DNA TGCGCCAGCAGCCAGTACAGGGGCTCTGAGCAGTTCTTC. This sequence encodes CASSQYRGSEQFF.

The V call is TRBV14, the J call TRBJ1-1, with D possibly matching TRBD1 (6 bases). CDR3 length: 16 amino acids. The V end was cut by 4 bases, the J end by 3 bases, with 18 bases between. Germline assignment: CDR1 SGHDN and CDR2 FVKESK. The CDR3 DNA follows: TGTGCCAGCAGCCTCGGTTATGGGGGCCGAGACACTGAAGCTTTCTTT. As protein: CASSLGYGGRDTEAFF.

The genes are TRBV7-2 and TRBJ1-2; D possibly corresponds to TRBD1 (5 bases). Germline loops: CDR1 SGHTA, CDR2 FQGNSA. The CDR3 runs 14 residues. V lost 7 bases and J 8 bases, leaving 20 bases between the germline ends. The DNA of the CDR3 is TGTGCCAGCACAACAGGACAATCTTCGGGGGGCTACACCTTC. Translating it yields CASTTGQSSGGYTF.

This rearrangement joins TRBV27 to TRBJ1-2; maybe TRBD1 (6 bases). With 4 bases removed from V and 0 bases from J, the gap between germline ends came to 6 bases. This CDR3 is built from 13 residues. In germline, CDR1 is MNHEY, CDR2 SMNVEV (reference sequence). The chain's CDR3 is CASSWDTNYGYTF. DNA of the CDR3: TGTGCCAGCAGTTGGGACACTAACTATGGCTACACCTTC.

The genes are TRBV25-1 and TRBJ2-2; D remains ambiguous. V shed 3 bases and J shed 3 bases, with 8 bases lying between them. This CDR3 is 14 amino acids long. CDR1 MGHDK and CDR2 SYGVNS come from the germline V gene. CDR3 residues: CASSEVQDTGELFF. Written as DNA, the CDR3 is TGTGCCAGCAGTGAGGTTCAGGACACCGGGGAGCTGTTTTTT.